What follows are 19 T cell receptor beta chains derived from one specimen sequenced in a study of identical twins (dated by TCRdb to between 2015 and 2016). Receptor amplification or capture employed 5' RACE. TCRdb records Illumina HiSeq 2000 as the sequencer. The public reads were run again by TCRdb, first through fastp at Q25 and then through MiXCR, and only productive beta chains were kept. Every CDR3 protein is listed once, alongside the most common genes and DNA of its rows. The sample yields roughly 230,000 distinct CDR3 sequences; approximately 8.3% were counted once. The top ten constitute 3% to 3.5% of the sample. Separately, the same data were catalogued under a study of yellow fever vaccine responses in identical twins.

The sample comprised CD8+ T cells sorted from blood. These TCRs come from a woman younger than 35 in good health.

The V and J genes are TRBV15 and TRBJ2-3; D is possibly TRBD1 (5 bases). Trimming removed 4 bases at V and 3 bases at J, with 17 bases between. This CDR3 is 16 amino acids long. Germline assignment: CDR1 LNHNV and CDR2 YYDKDF (reference sequence). The CDR3 region is CATSNARQPFTDTQYF. Written as DNA, the CDR3 is TGTGCCACCAGCAATGCCAGACAGCCTTTTACAGATACGCAGTATTTT.

CDR3: CASSEEQGLSYGYTF. CDR3 nucleotides: TGTGCCAGCAGTGAGGAACAGGGACTAAGCTATGGCTACACCTTC. The chain is built from TRBV6-4 and TRBJ1-2; D might be TRBD1 (6 bases). Germline V CDR1 and CDR2: MRHNA, SNTAGT. The CDR3 contains 15 residues. V gave up 3 bases and J gave up 4 bases, with 15 bases separating them.

In its sample, this clonotype was seen many times. The chain has TRBV29-1 and TRBJ1-2; 8 bases line up with TRBD1. After removal of 5 bases from V and 1 base from J, the junction contained 9 bases not matched to a gene. The germline V gene has CDR1 SQVTM and CDR2 ANQGSEA. The CDR3 spans 15 residues. CDR3 in DNA: TGCAGCGTTCCTACAGGGGGGTCTCTTAACTATGGCTACACCTTC. This translates into CSVPTGGSLNYGYTF.

This clonotype was seen a few times. The genes are TRBV14 and TRBJ2-7, with 8 bases identical to TRBD2. J lost 6 bases, V lost 1 base, and 11 bases had no gene match. CDR3 length equals 16 residues. In germline, CDR1 is SGHDN, CDR2 FVKESK. CDR3 in amino acids: CASSQAWGLGISEQYF. Written as DNA, the CDR3 is TGTGCCAGCAGCCAAGCCTGGGGACTAGGGATCAGCGAGCAGTACTTC. Full variable domain (rest looked up from reference TRBV14 and TRBJ2-7): EAGVTQFPSHSVIEKGQTVTLRCDPISGHDNLYWYRRVMGKEIKFLLHFVKESKQDESGMPNNRFLAERTGGTYSTLKVQPAELEDSGVYFCASSQAWGLGISEQYFGPGTRLTVT.

V and J are TRBV4-3 and TRBJ2-7; D not resolved. Trimming removed 0 bases at V and 2 bases at J, with 8 bases between. The CDR3 is 14 residues long. The germline V gene has CDR1 LGHNA and CDR2 YSLEER. CDR3 amino acids: CASSQDKAAYEQYF. The CDR3 DNA reads as TGCGCCAGCAGCCAAGATAAAGCCGCCTACGAGCAGTACTTC.

This clonotype was counted a few times. The chain joins TRBV11-2 to TRBJ2-1; no definite D call. The V end was cut by 3 bases, the J end by 8 bases, with 14 bases between. This CDR3 has 14 residues. CDR1 and CDR2 (germline): SGHAT, FQNNGV. The CDR3 is CASSFRTGLDEQFF. The DNA of the CDR3 is TGTGCCAGCAGCTTTAGGACGGGTCTCGATGAGCAGTTCTTC.

In this sample, this clonotype turned up many times. The J gene is TRBJ2-1, the V gene TRBV13; D perhaps matches TRBD2 (6 bases). Trimming removed 5 bases from V and 7 bases from J, with 24 bases in between. Germline V CDR1 and CDR2: PRHDT, FYEKMQ (reference sequence). The CDR3 has 17 residues. In nucleotides, the CDR3 is TGTGCCAGCAGCCGAACGCTGGGACTTGAGTTGTTGAATGAGCAGTTCTTC. It is translated as CASSRTLGLELLNEQFF. The variable domain in full, with the rest retrieved from reference TRBV13 and TRBJ2-1, is AAGVIQSPRHLIKEKRETATLKCYPIPRHDTVYWYQQGPGQDPQFLISFYEKMQSDKGSIPDRFSAQQFSDYHSELNMSSLELGDSALYFCASSRTLGLELLNEQFFGPGTRLTVL.

This clonotype appeared a few times. The V gene is TRBV7-9, the J gene TRBJ1-2; D not certain. V was clipped by 4 bases and J by 1 base, with 13 bases between them. Germline values: CDR1 SEHNR, CDR2 FQNEAQ (reference sequence). CDR3 length: 15 residues. The CDR3 nucleotides read TGTGCCAGCAGCTGGGTTGACAAAGATAACTATGGCTACACCTTC. This sequence encodes CASSWVDKDNYGYTF.

The chain is built from TRBV4-2 and TRBJ2-1; 8 bases map to TRBD1. The CDR3 sequence is 19 residues long. The germline gives CDR1 LGHNA, CDR2 YNFKEQ. V was clipped by 9 bases and J by 6 bases; unmatched bases: 25. The CDR3 coding sequence is TGTGCCAGTCCCTCGGGTGGGACAGGACCACTAGTAATGGCCAATGAGCAGTTCTTC. Amino acid sequence: CASPSGGTGPLVMANEQFF.

This sequence joins TRBV12-3 or TRBV12-4 and TRBJ2-2, with D tentatively TRBD1 (6 bases). This CDR3 contains 15 residues. Trimming removed 9 bases at V and 6 bases at J, with 20 bases between. Here the CDR3 DNA reads TGTGCCAGTATAGGGGGTGACTCTTTGGCCGGGGAGCTGTTTTTT. Its protein is CASIGGDSLAGELFF.

The sample holds many counts of this clonotype. This chain connects TRBV28 to TRBJ2-7, with D tentatively TRBD1 (6 bases). The CDR3 loop spans 16 amino acids. From germline, CDR1 is MDHEN and CDR2 SYDVKM. V shed 5 bases and J shed 3 bases, with 20 bases lying between them. In DNA form, the CDR3 reads TGTGCCAGCAGTCCCTACTACACCGGGACAAACTACGAGCAGTACTTC. Translation gives CASSPYYTGTNYEQYF.

This clonotype appeared a few times. The chain combines TRBV11-2 with TRBJ2-3; either TRBD1 or TRBD2 may supply D (5 bases each). Germline assignment: CDR1 SGHAT and CDR2 FQNNGV. This CDR3 is built from 15 residues. V was cut by 4 bases and J by 4 bases, with 15 bases left in between. DNA of the CDR3: TGTGCCAGCAGCTGGGGGTTAGAAGTCCCAGATACGCAGTATTTT. Translation gives CASSWGLEVPDTQYF.

This clonotype was detected a few times. The chain links TRBV10-3 to TRBJ1-4, with unresolved D. The V end was cut by 3 bases, the J end by 6 bases, with 11 bases between. The CDR3 covers 14 residues. The germline V gene encodes CDR1 ENHRY and CDR2 SYGVKD. In nucleotides, the CDR3 is TGTGCCATCAGTGAATACAGCGGGGATGAAAAACTGTTTTTT. Translation gives CAISEYSGDEKLFF.

The rearrangement joins TRBV4-3 to TRBJ2-7; D is unresolved. The CDR3 loop spans 14 amino acids. The V and J ends lost 1 base and 2 bases respectively, with 9 bases between them. Germline V lookup: CDR1 LGHNA, CDR2 YSLEER. The CDR3 DNA follows: TGCGCCAGCAGCCAAGGGGTCTCTGCCTACGAGCAGTACTTC. Protein product: CASSQGVSAYEQYF.

This clonotype was seen ten or more times. V is TRBV14 and J is TRBJ1-4; 10 bases map to TRBD1. Germline values: CDR1 SGHDN, CDR2 FVKESK. The CDR3 length is 15 residues. Losses at the gene ends were 4 bases for V and 7 bases for J; bases not matched to a gene: 6. CDR3 sequence reads: CASSPRTGGGEKLFF. For the CDR3, the DNA is TGTGCCAGCAGCCCCAGGACAGGGGGGGGTGAAAAACTGTTTTTT.

The gene calls are TRBV20-1 and TRBJ2-7; a possible D gene is TRBD2 (7 bases). CDR1 DFQATT and CDR2 SNEGSKA come from the germline V gene (reference sequence). Trimming took 6 bases from V and 2 from J, leaving 14 bases between them. CDR3 length equals 13 residues. The CDR3 DNA is TGCAGTGCCAGGGCGGGGGCTACCTACGAGCAGTACTTC. Protein product: CSARAGATYEQYF.

The CDR3 reads CASSLEVYGEQFF. The CDR3 nucleotides are TGCGCCAGCAGCTTGGAAGTGTATGGTGAGCAGTTCTTC. This sequence joins TRBV5-1 and TRBJ2-1; D is undetermined. CDR1 SGHRS and CDR2 YFSETQ come from the germline V gene. The CDR3 has 13 amino acids. Trimming took off 0 bases at V and 9 bases at J, with 10 bases between the two ends.

The V and J genes are TRBV4-1 and TRBJ2-1; the D is unclear. Germline lookup yields CDR1 MGHRA and CDR2 YSYEKL. This CDR3 comprises 17 residues. Deletions cut 0 bases from V and 6 bases from J, with 18 bases between. The chain's CDR3 is CASSQDPKISLPNEQFF. The DNA for the CDR3 is TGCGCCAGCAGCCAAGATCCAAAAATCAGCTTGCCCAATGAGCAGTTCTTC.

The chain uses TRBV14 and TRBJ2-1, with 7 nucleotides matching TRBD2. Germline loops: CDR1 SGHDN, CDR2 FVKESK. Unmatched junction bases numbered 8, after V lost 0 bases and J lost 3 bases. The CDR3 consists of 17 residues. CDR3 protein: CASSQDVGEGLYNEQFF. The CDR3 DNA reads TGTGCCAGCAGCCAAGATGTGGGGGAGGGCCTCTACAATGAGCAGTTCTTC.